Below, 25 T cell receptor beta chains from the same sample are listed, as sequenced in a study of PD-1 blockade in classical Hodgkin lymphoma. Each patient relapsed following autologous stem cell transplantation, and prior brentuximab vedotin exposure differed. Only in-frame clones appear in the TCRdb table, and some are missing; sequencing was by immunoSEQ multiplex PCR. The sample carries about 20,000 clones, less than 75% recorded once. The sequencing here drew on peripheral blood mononuclear cells (PBMCs), taken before the second cycle of nivolumab. These TCRs come from a human donor with classical Hodgkin lymphoma.

The CDR3 here is CASSSTRGDLYEQYF. The CDR3 DNA follows: TGTGCCAGCAGCTCCACCCGGGGGGACCTCTACGAGCAGTACTTC. V and J are TRBV13 and TRBJ2-7; 7 nucleotides agree with TRBD2. Germline CDR1 and CDR2: PRHDT and FYEKMQ (reference sequence). This CDR3 region has 15 residues. V lost 4 bases, J lost 3 bases, and 9 bases stayed unmatched. The whole variable domain, remainder taken from reference TRBV13 and TRBJ2-7, is AAGVIQSPRHLIKEKRETATLKCYPIPRHDTVYWYQQGPGQDPQFLISFYEKMQSDKGSIPDRFSAQQFSDYHSELNMSSLELGDSALYFCASSSTRGDLYEQYFGPGTRLTVT.

This chain links TRBV11-2 with TRBJ2-7; no definite D call. The CDR3 covers 13 residues. Trimming removed 1 base at V and 2 bases at J, with 6 bases between. CDR1 is SGHAT, CDR2 FQNNGV, per germline. The CDR3 here is CASSLAPAYEQYF. The CDR3 DNA follows: TGTGCCAGCAGCTTAGCGCCCGCCTACGAGCAGTACTTC.

This chain joins TRBV18 and TRBJ1-3; D unresolved. This CDR3 region has 17 residues. Germline lookup yields CDR1 KGHSH and CDR2 LQKENI. V was pared by 2 bases and J by 0 bases, with 14 bases between. CDR3: CASSPLSQTSSGNTIYF. CDR3 nucleotides: TGTGCCAGCTCACCATTAAGTCAGACCAGCTCTGGAAACACCATATATTTT.

In its sample, this clone ranks as medium-sized. The chain uses TRBV28 and TRBJ1-3, with D unresolved. This CDR3 has 13 amino acids. V was cut by 4 bases and J by 7 bases, with 11 bases left in between. CDR1 is MDHEN and CDR2 is SYDVKM in the germline V gene. The CDR3 here is CASSSTSTNTIYF. The CDR3 region has the DNA TGTGCCAGCAGTTCAACATCAACTAACACCATATATTTT.

The chain couples TRBV7-8 to TRBJ2-2, with 8 positions matching TRBD2. Germline-derived CDR1 and CDR2 are SGHVS and FQNEAQ. V shed 5 bases, J shed 1 base, and the junction held 6 bases outside the gene matches. This CDR3 contains 16 residues. CDR3 bases: TGTGCCAGCAGCCCCGGACTAGCAGTGAACACCGGGGAGCTGTTTTTT. Translating it yields CASSPGLAVNTGELFF.

The rearrangement links TRBV5-4 to TRBJ2-1; possibly TRBD1 for D (6 bases). The germline gives CDR1 SGHNT, CDR2 YYREEE (reference sequence). The CDR3 spans 14 residues. V was clipped by 5 bases and J by 7 bases, with 16 bases between them. The CDR3 spells CASSWSRGTNEQFF. In DNA, the CDR3 is TGTGCCAGCAGTTGGTCCAGGGGAACGAATGAGCAGTTCTTC.

The J gene is TRBJ2-6, the V gene TRBV21-1; TRBD2 is taken as the D call from the table, unchecked against the DNA. TRBV21-1 is reported as a pseudogene. The CDR3 spans 17 residues. CDR3 bases: TGTGCCATTTCCCTAGCGGGAGCATTCTCTGGGGCCAACGTCCTGACTTTC. It is translated as CAISLAGAFSGANVLTF.

The chain is built from TRBV19 and TRBJ2-7; D possibly corresponds to TRBD2 (6 bases). Trimming cost V 4 bases and J 3 bases, with 13 bases left between them. The CDR3 is made up of 14 amino acids. Per germline, CDR1 LNHDA and CDR2 SQIVND (reference sequence). CDR3 bases: TGTGCCAGTAGTACCTCCGGGACTTTCTACGAGCAGTACTTC. This encodes CASSTSGTFYEQYF.

The rearrangement uses TRBV7-8 and TRBJ1-5; D is perhaps TRBD1 (5 bases). The V gene lost 5 bases and the J gene lost 0 bases, with 11 bases spanning the gap. This CDR3 is 15 amino acids long. Germline V gene sequence: CDR1 SGHVS, CDR2 FQNEAQ. In DNA, the CDR3 is TGTGCCAGCAGCATAGAAGACAGTAGCAATCAGCCCCAGCATTTT. This gives the protein CASSIEDSSNQPQHF.

This chain links TRBV10-3 with TRBJ1-2; D remains unclear. The CDR3 runs 14 residues. Looked up from germline, CDR1 is ENHRY and CDR2 is SYGVKD. Trimming cost V 4 bases and J 0 bases, with 9 bases left between them. In DNA form, the CDR3 reads TGTGCCATCAGTGGATGGGGAGCTAACTATGGCTACACCTTC. Protein: CAISGWGANYGYTF.

The V gene is TRBV11-2, the J gene TRBJ1-2, with D unresolved. The germline gives CDR1 SGHAT, CDR2 FQNNGV. Deletions cut 7 bases from V and 4 bases from J, with 16 bases between. This CDR3 has 14 residues. This CDR3 reads CASTPGVAFYGYTF. DNA for the CDR3: TGTGCCAGCACCCCCGGGGTAGCCTTCTATGGCTACACCTTC.

The chain links TRBV7-9 to TRBJ2-3, with 7 bases identical to TRBD1. CDR3 length: 16 amino acids. From germline, CDR1 is SEHNR and CDR2 FQNEAQ (reference sequence). The trim removed 5 bases at V and 4 bases at J, leaving 12 bases unmatched. This CDR3 reads CASSPRQGRSSDTQYF. As DNA, the CDR3 is TGTGCCAGCAGCCCGAGACAGGGAAGGTCGTCAGATACGCAGTATTTT.

This clone was seen more than once but under ten times. The chain links TRBV4-1 to TRBJ2-1; 11 nucleotides agree with TRBD2. Germline lookup yields CDR1 MGHRA and CDR2 YSYEKL. J was trimmed by 0 bases and V by 5 bases; bases with no gene match: 12. This CDR3 spans 19 amino acids. CDR3 sequence: CASSSSTSGDASSYNEQFF. CDR3 nucleotide sequence: TGCGCCAGCAGCTCATCGACTAGCGGGGACGCTAGCTCCTACAATGAGCAGTTCTTC.

The chain joins TRBV5-1 to TRBJ2-1; no clear D gene. V shed 0 bases and J shed 3 bases, with 10 bases lying between them. The CDR3 extends over 15 amino acids. Germline values: CDR1 SGHRS, CDR2 YFSETQ. CDR3 protein: CASSLAAVNYNEQFF. In DNA form, the CDR3 reads TGCGCCAGCAGCTTGGCGGCAGTCAACTACAATGAGCAGTTCTTC.

The V gene is TRBV7-9, the J gene TRBJ1-2; D is unclear. Per germline, CDR1 SEHNR and CDR2 FQNEAQ (reference sequence). Between the trimmed V and J ends, which lost 5 bases and 0 bases, there was a span of 10 bases. The CDR3 contains 14 residues. The CDR3 bases are TGTGCCAGCAGCCACGGTACAGCTAACTATGGCTACACCTTC. Translating gives CASSHGTANYGYTF.

V is TRBV28 and J is TRBJ2-3; D is perhaps TRBD2 (5 bases). Trimming left V 6 bases short and J 4 bases short, with 17 bases between. Germline CDR1 is MDHEN and CDR2 is SYDVKM. The CDR3 covers 15 residues. The CDR3 loop is CASRRPGVDSDTQYF. The CDR3 coding sequence is TGTGCCAGCAGAAGGCCGGGCGTGGACTCAGATACGCAGTATTTT.

The chain has TRBV7-8 and TRBJ2-7; the D gene is possibly TRBD1 (6 bases). The germline V and J ends were trimmed by 1 base and 4 bases, with 14 bases remaining between them. The germline gives CDR1 SGHVS, CDR2 FQNEAQ. CDR3 length: 15 residues. In DNA, the CDR3 is TGTGCCAGCAGCTTAGATTTGGGGGCGTTATACGAGCAGTACTTC. Its protein is CASSLDLGALYEQYF.

This chain connects TRBV11-2 to TRBJ2-1; no firm D call. The CDR3 has 14 residues. Germline lookup yields CDR1 SGHAT and CDR2 FQNNGV. Trimming took off 0 bases at V and 0 bases at J, with 3 bases between the two ends. The CDR3 here is CASSLDLSYNEQFF. The CDR3, as DNA: TGTGCCAGCAGCTTAGACCTCTCCTACAATGAGCAGTTCTTC.

J is TRBJ2-3 and V is TRBV29-1; a weak D match, TRBD2 (5 bases). The length of the CDR3 is 11 residues. Trimming left V 6 bases short and J 4 bases short, with 8 bases between. CDR1 SQVTM and CDR2 ANQGSEA come from the germline V gene. The CDR3, as DNA: TGCAGCGTGGCGGGTGCAGATACGCAGTATTTT. This translates into CSVAGADTQYF.

J is TRBJ2-7 and V is TRBV15; possible D gene TRBD1, 6 bases. V was pared by 0 bases and J by 7 bases, with 16 bases between. Germline lookup yields CDR1 LNHNV and CDR2 YYDKDF (reference sequence). The length of the CDR3 is 15 residues. The CDR3 nucleotides read TGTGCCACCAGCAGAGACCGGGACAAAGCACGAGAGCAGTACTTC. This translates into CATSRDRDKAREQYF.

Written as DNA, the CDR3 is TGTGCCAGCAGCTCGACCGCTGAGGGCGCTGAAGCTTTCTTT. It yields the protein CASSSTAEGAEAFF. This chain uses TRBV16 with TRBJ1-1; D gene ambiguous. The V gene's germline CDR1 is KGHSY and CDR2 FQNENV. The CDR3 runs 14 residues. Deletions cut 5 bases from V and 6 bases from J, with 16 bases between.

This clone was observed once. The chain links TRBV2 to TRBJ1-5, with D tentatively TRBD1 (5 bases). Germline CDR1 SNHLY, CDR2 FYNNEI. V was shortened by 7 bases and J by 2 bases, with 15 bases between the two germline ends. The CDR3 consists of 15 residues. The CDR3 bases are TGTGCCAGCAAAGCAGGGAACAGTGGCAATCAGCCCCAGCATTTT. Protein product: CASKAGNSGNQPQHF.

V and J are TRBV10-3 and TRBJ2-2; 11 bases are a match to TRBD1. The V segment lost 0 bases and the J segment 5 bases; nucleotides outside the gene matches: 2. The germline V gene encodes CDR1 ENHRY and CDR2 SYGVKD. The CDR3 is 16 amino acids. CDR3 amino acids: CAISESGQGATGELFF. The CDR3, as DNA: TGTGCCATCAGTGAGTCAGGACAGGGGGCAACCGGGGAGCTGTTTTTT.

The chain links TRBV13 to TRBJ2-1; 13 bases match TRBD2. The V gene end was trimmed by 5 bases and the J gene end by 3 bases; junction bases not matched to a gene: 13. Per germline, CDR1 PRHDT and CDR2 FYEKMQ (reference sequence). The CDR3 length is 19 residues. In nucleotides, the CDR3 is TGTGCCAGCAGCCCTCGGCAACGACTAGCGGGAGGTCTCTACAATGAGCAGTTCTTC. Translation: CASSPRQRLAGGLYNEQFF.

The chain links TRBV10-3 to TRBJ1-2, with 9 bases that match TRBD1. This CDR3 contains 16 residues. Germline CDR1 reads ENHRY; CDR2 reads SYGVKD. Losses at the gene ends were 0 bases for V and 2 bases for J; bases not matched to a gene: 4. The CDR3 nucleotides are TGTGCCATCAGTGAGTCGAGAACAGGGGGCAACTATGGCTACACCTTC. This sequence encodes CAISESRTGGNYGYTF.